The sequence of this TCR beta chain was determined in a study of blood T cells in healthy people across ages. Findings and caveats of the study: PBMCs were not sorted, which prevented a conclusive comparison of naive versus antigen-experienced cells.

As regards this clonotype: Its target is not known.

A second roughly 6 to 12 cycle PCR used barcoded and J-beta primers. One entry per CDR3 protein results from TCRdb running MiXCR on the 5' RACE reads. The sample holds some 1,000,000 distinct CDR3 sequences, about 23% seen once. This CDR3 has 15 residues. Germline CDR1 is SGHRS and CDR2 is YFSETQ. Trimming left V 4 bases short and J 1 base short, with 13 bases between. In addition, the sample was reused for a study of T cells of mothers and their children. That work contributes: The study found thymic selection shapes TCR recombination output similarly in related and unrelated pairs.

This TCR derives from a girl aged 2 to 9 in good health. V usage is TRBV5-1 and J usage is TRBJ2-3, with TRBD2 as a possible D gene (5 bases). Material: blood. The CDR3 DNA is TGCGCCAGCAGCATTCTAGCAAGGGGCACAGATACGCAGTATTTT. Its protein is CASSILARGTDTQYF.